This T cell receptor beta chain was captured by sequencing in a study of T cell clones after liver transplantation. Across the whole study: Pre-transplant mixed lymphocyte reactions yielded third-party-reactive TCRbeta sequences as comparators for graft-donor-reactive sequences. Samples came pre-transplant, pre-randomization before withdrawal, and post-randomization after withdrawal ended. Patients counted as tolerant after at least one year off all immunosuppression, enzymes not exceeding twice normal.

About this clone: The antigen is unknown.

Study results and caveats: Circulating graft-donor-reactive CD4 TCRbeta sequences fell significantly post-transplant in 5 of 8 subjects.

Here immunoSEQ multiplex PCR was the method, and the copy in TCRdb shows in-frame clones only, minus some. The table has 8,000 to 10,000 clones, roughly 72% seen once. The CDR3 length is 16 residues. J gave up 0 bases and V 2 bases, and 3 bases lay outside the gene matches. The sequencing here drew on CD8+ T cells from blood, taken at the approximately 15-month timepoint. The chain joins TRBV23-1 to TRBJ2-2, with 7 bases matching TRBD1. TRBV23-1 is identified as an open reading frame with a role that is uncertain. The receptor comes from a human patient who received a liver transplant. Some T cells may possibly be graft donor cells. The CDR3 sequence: CASSQKTGSNTGELFF. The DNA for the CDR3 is TGCGCCAGCAGTCAAAAGACAGGGTCGAACACCGGGGAGCTGTTTTTT.